The TCR beta chain under discussion was sequenced for a study of blood T cell repertoires in COVID-19. Study context: Acute-phase and convalescent COVID-19 samples originated in the United States, Italy and Spain. T cells, B-cell-depleted T cells, or PBMCs supplied cDNA or gDNA.

In the original processing: Counts of nucleated cells, estimated from reference gene primer amplification, were obtained. Sequencing was performed with immunoSEQ multiplex PCR; in TCRdb, only in-frame clones are kept and a portion is missing. V, J and clone size derive from that table, while D and trimming were established from the DNA sequence. This sample carries a few hundred thousand clones, roughly 87% of them seen once, and the ten largest clones take approximately 3.1%. Two consecutive negative NP/OP PCR tests, clearance, or resolved symptoms defined Cohort 3 recovery. Deletions cut 0 bases from V and 0 bases from J, with 13 bases between. There are 18 residues in the CDR3. Per germline, CDR1 SGHKS and CDR2 YYEKEE (reference sequence).

This clonotype was sampled from a young woman who had recovered from COVID-19. Sequences were obtained from PBMCs or T cells enriched from blood (not recorded which). The rearrangement joins TRBV5-5 to TRBJ1-6; D is uncertain. The CDR3 nucleotides are TGTGCCAGCAGCTTGGGTGTAGCGGTGAGCTCCTATAATTCACCCCTCCACTTT. This sequence encodes CASSLGVAVSSYNSPLHF.